This T cell receptor (beta chain) was obtained from a study of metastatic and nonmetastatic thyroid tumors. The overall study: Across blood and tumor or nodule tissue, repertoires from malignant and benign thyroid patients were compared with one another. Overall study findings and caveats: The study reportedly found significantly higher TCR beta diversity in malignant thyroid tumors than benign nodules, in blood and tumor.

Each patient came to thyroid surgery without any prior treatment (of any kind). CDR3 size: 14 residues. The V gene's germline CDR1 is GTSNPN and CDR2 SVGIG (reference sequence). The trim removed 3 bases at V and 7 bases at J, leaving 8 bases unmatched. This clone was seen more than once but under ten times. Its antigen is currently unknown. TCRdb re-called clones via MiXCR from the PCR reads. Of over 9,500 clones in the sample, under 35% were seen once. Material for sequencing was tumor tissue. The sequence was obtained from a female donor with papillary thyroid cancer or a benign thyroid nodule (not recorded which). Some clones in this sample may be carry-over from other donors' samples. V is TRBV30 and J is TRBJ1-5, with TRBD1 identical over 8 bases. The CDR3 is CAWSSTGGWQPQHF. CDR3 nucleotides: TGTGCCTGGAGCTCAACAGGGGGATGGCAGCCCCAGCATTTT.